This is a list of T cell receptor beta chains from one sample in a study of CD8+CD57+ T cells in acquired aplastic anemia. TCRdb reprocessed the reads via MiXCR and lists one record per CDR3 protein. The sample gives around 200,000 distinct CDR3 sequences, about half of which show up once; roughly 13% is in the top ten. Sequenced sample: sorted CD4+, CD8+, or CD8+CD57+ T cells (not recorded which) from PBMCs. These receptors were taken from a human donor with aplastic anemia. Both conserved end residues are part of each CDR3. Each record gives: V gene, J gene, D gene, clone size, CDR3 length, CDR3 protein, CDR3 DNA. The D gene is left open where the match is weak. Some rows have no size entry. The others give once, few or many, or a class for an expanded clone.

TRBV10-1	TRBJ1-2	-	many	14	CASSEKQDRPKHTF	TGCGCCAGCAGTGAGAAACAAGACAGGCCTAAGCACACCTTC
TRBV12-3/TRBV12-4	TRBJ1-2	TRBD1	-	14	CASSRLQGFYGCTF	TGTGCCAGCAGTCGCCTACAGGGGTTCTATGGCTGCACCTTC
TRBV7-9	TRBJ2-7	TRBD1	-	15	CASSRSGTGGGEQYF	TGTGCCAGCAGCCGTTCCGGGACAGGGGGCGGCGAGCAGTACTTC
TRBV20-1	TRBJ2-7	TRBD1	-	14	CSVRPGTGSPEQYF	TGCAGTGTACGACCCGGGACAGGGTCACCCGAGCAGTACTTC
TRBV20-1	TRBJ2-3	TRBD1	many	14	CSARTGVEADTQYF	TGCAGTGCTAGGACAGGGGTCGAGGCAGATACGCAGTATTTT
TRBV20-1	TRBJ1-4	-	many	15	CSARVDRSTNEKLFF	TGCAGTGCTAGGGTGGACAGATCAACTAATGAAAAACTGTTTTTT
TRBV20-1	TRBJ1-4	-	many	14	CSARDGGPNEKLFF	TGCAGTGCTAGAGACGGCGGACCTAATGAAAAACTGTTTTTT
TRBV2	TRBJ1-4	-	few	14	CASSETTLGEKLFF	TGTGCCAGCAGCGAAACGACCTTAGGAGAAAAACTGTTTTTT
TRBV6-5	TRBJ1-1	TRBD1	-	13	CASSYGTATEAFF	TGTGCCAGCAGTTACGGGACAGCCACTGAAGCTTTCTTT
TRBV3-1	TRBJ2-7	TRBD1	few	15	CATQPGTGASYEQYF	TGTGCCACCCAGCCGGGGACAGGGGCCTCCTACGAGCAGTACTTC
TRBV10-2	TRBJ1-2	-	-	15	CASSPGGQSNYGYTF	TGCGCCAGCAGCCCCGGTGGACAGTCCAACTATGGCTACACCTTC
TRBV19	TRBJ1-6	TRBD1	many	16	CASSPRTGVRSSPLHF	TGTGCCAGTAGTCCCCGGACAGGGGTTCGGAGTTCACCCCTCCACTTT
TRBV2	TRBJ1-3	-	-	15	CASSVARPPGNTIYF	TGTGCCAGCAGCGTCGCCAGGCCCCCCGGAAACACCATATATTTT
TRBV20-1	TRBJ2-1	-	few	15	CSARDGAGSMDEQFF	TGCAGTGCTAGAGATGGGGCGGGCTCGATGGATGAGCAGTTCTTC
TRBV5-5	TRBJ1-6	TRBD1	-	14	CASSLKGAASPLHF	TGTGCCAGCAGCTTGAAGGGGGCGGCTTCACCCCTCCACTTT
TRBV5-4	TRBJ2-2	TRBD1	many	15	CASRGTGTNTGELFF	TGTGCCAGCAGGGGGACAGGGACAAACACCGGGGAGCTGTTTTTT
TRBV7-2	TRBJ2-5	-	-	14	CASSYSRGVETQYF	TGTGCCAGCAGCTATTCCAGGGGCGTAGAGACCCAGTACTTC
TRBV7-8	TRBJ1-6	TRBD1	-	17	CASSFSQGGPYSSPLHF	TGTGCCAGCAGCTTCTCCCAGGGGGGCCCCTATAGTTCACCCCTCCACTTT
TRBV19	TRBJ2-2	TRBD2	-	15	CASSGRASDTGELFF	TGTGCCAGTAGCGGGAGGGCCTCGGACACCGGGGAGCTGTTTTTT
TRBV2	TRBJ2-1	-	few	12	CASNARAPEQFF	TGTGCCAGCAACGCTAGAGCGCCAGAGCAGTTCTTC
TRBV9	TRBJ1-1	TRBD1	few	15	CASSPRTGLNTEAFF	TGTGCCAGCAGCCCTCGGACAGGACTGAACACTGAAGCTTTCTTT
TRBV7-2	TRBJ2-7	TRBD1	-	15	CASSFDRVSSYEQYF	TGTGCCAGCAGCTTTGACAGGGTTAGCTCCTACGAGCAGTACTTC
TRBV3-1	TRBJ1-2	-	many	13	CASSPGSNYGYTF	TGTGCCAGCAGCCCAGGGAGTAACTATGGCTACACCTTC
TRBV5-1	TRBJ1-4	-	many	15	CASSLLGDSGEKLFF	TGCGCCAGCAGCTTGCTCGGGGATAGTGGTGAAAAACTGTTTTTT
TRBV4-2	TRBJ2-7	TRBD2	-	16	CASSQEGSSGSYEQYF	TGTGCCAGCAGCCAAGAAGGGTCGAGCGGGAGCTACGAGCAGTACTTC
TRBV5-4	TRBJ2-7	-	many	14	CASSLDRDLYEQYF	TGTGCCAGCAGCTTGGACAGGGACCTCTACGAGCAGTACTTC
TRBV24-1	TRBJ1-5	-	many	13	CATRGEGNQPQHF	TGTGCCACCAGGGGGGAGGGCAATCAGCCCCAGCATTTT
TRBV19	TRBJ2-1	TRBD2	-	15	CASSISGSLFNEQFF	TGTGCCAGTAGTATTAGCGGGAGCCTTTTCAATGAGCAGTTCTTC
TRBV2	TRBJ2-7	-	-	13	CASSEPESYEQYF	TGTGCCAGCAGTGAACCAGAATCCTACGAGCAGTACTTC
TRBV20-1	TRBJ2-1	TRBD2	-	14	CSARELAVSNEQFF	TGCAGTGCTAGAGAACTAGCGGTTTCTAATGAGCAGTTCTTC
TRBV29-1	TRBJ2-7	-	-	14	CSVEGGDTAYEQYF	TGCAGCGTTGAGGGAGGGGACACAGCCTACGAGCAGTACTTC
TRBV6-2/TRBV6-3	TRBJ2-7	-	-	15	CASSIPRPRAYEQYF	TGTGCCAGCAGCATACCGCGCCCGAGGGCCTACGAGCAGTACTTC
TRBV7-9	TRBJ2-7	-	once	13	CASGTFVSYEQYF	TGTGCCTCCGGGACTTTCGTTTCCTACGAGCAGTACTTC
TRBV7-3	TRBJ2-7	-	once	14	CASSLTAGGYEQYF	TGTGCCAGCAGCTTAACCGCCGGGGGCTACGAGCAGTACTTC
TRBV29-1	TRBJ1-2	-	-	13	CSVDSGGAGGYTF	TGCAGCGTTGACAGCGGGGGGGCAGGCGGCTACACCTTC
TRBV7-8	TRBJ1-6	-	-	13	CASTLGIFSPLHF	TGTGCCAGCACCTTAGGGATCTTTTCACCCCTCCACTTT
TRBV7-8	TRBJ2-2	-	many	16	CASSLMGGPNTGELFF	TGTGCCAGCAGCTTGATGGGGGGTCCCAACACCGGGGAGCTGTTTTTT
TRBV27	TRBJ2-7	-	once	12	CASSLLASEQYF	TGTGCCAGCAGCTTACTAGCATCCGAGCAGTACTTC
TRBV6-1	TRBJ1-5	-	many	13	CASSSGEGQPQHF	TGTGCCAGCAGCTCCGGGGAGGGTCAGCCCCAGCATTTT
TRBV7-9	TRBJ1-2	-	-	12	CASSPGLVGYTF	TGTGCCAGCAGTCCAGGGCTCGTTGGCTACACCTTC
TRBV18	TRBJ2-5	-	many	12	CASSRLQETQYF	TGTGCCAGCTCGCGGCTTCAAGAGACCCAGTACTTC
TRBV6-2/TRBV6-3	TRBJ1-6	TRBD1	many	13	CASRTTGNSPLHF	TGTGCCAGCAGAACGACAGGGAATTCACCCCTCCACTTT
TRBV11-2	TRBJ2-7	-	-	15	CASSVPGLSGPEQYF	TGTGCCAGCAGCGTGCCGGGACTTTCGGGACCCGAGCAGTACTTC
TRBV3-1	TRBJ1-4	TRBD1	-	14	CASSPGQDNEKLFF	TGTGCCAGCAGCCCCGGACAGGATAATGAAAAACTGTTTTTT
TRBV10-2	TRBJ1-1	-	-	11	CASRGGTEAFF	TGTGCCAGCAGAGGGGGCACTGAAGCTTTCTTT
TRBV7-9	TRBJ2-5	TRBD2	-	15	CASSLEGTSLATQYF	TGTGCCAGCAGCTTAGAAGGGACTAGCCTAGCGACCCAGTACTTC
TRBV19	TRBJ1-5	-	many	14	CASSKGNSNQPQHF	TGTGCCAGTAGTAAAGGGAATAGCAATCAGCCCCAGCATTTT